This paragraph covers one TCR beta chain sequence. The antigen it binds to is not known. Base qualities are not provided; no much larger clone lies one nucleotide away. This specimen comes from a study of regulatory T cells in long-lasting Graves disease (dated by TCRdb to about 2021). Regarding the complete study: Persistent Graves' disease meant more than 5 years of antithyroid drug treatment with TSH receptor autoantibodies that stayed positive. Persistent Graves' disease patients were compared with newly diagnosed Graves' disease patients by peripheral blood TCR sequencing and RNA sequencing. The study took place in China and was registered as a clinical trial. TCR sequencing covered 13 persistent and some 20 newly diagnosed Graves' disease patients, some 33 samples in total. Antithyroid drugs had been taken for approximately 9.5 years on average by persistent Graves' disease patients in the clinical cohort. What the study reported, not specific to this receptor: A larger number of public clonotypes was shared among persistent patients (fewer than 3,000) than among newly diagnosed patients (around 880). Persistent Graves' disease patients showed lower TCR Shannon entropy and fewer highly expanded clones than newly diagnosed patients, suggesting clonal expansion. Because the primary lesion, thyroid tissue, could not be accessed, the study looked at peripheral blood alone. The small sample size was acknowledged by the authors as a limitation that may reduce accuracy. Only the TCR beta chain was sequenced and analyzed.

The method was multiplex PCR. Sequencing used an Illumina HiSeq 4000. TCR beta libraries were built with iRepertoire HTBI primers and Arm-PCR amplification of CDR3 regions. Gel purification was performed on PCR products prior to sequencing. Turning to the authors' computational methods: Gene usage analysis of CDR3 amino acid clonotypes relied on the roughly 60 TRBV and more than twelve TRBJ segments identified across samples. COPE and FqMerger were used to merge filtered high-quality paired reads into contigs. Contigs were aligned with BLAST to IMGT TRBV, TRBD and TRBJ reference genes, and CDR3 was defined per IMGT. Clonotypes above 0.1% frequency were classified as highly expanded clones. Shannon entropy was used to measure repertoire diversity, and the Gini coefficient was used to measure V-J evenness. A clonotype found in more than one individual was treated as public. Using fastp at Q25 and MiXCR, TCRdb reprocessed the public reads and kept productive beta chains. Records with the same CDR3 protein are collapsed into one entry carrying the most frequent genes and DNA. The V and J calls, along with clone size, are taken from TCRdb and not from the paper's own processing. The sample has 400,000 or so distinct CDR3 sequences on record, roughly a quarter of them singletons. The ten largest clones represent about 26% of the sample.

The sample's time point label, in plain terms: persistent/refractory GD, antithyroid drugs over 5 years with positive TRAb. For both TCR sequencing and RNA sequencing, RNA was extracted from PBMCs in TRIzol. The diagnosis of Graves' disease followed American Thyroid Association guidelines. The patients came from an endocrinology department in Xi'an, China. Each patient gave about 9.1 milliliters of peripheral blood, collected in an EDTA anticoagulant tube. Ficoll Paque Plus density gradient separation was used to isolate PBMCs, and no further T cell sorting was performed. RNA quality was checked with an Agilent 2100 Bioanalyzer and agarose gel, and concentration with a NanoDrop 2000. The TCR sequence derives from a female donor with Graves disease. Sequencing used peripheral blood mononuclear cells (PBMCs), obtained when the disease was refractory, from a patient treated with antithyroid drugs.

The DNA is TGTGCCAGCAGCCAACCCGGGGGCTATGGCTACACCTTC. Protein translation: CASSQPGGYGYTF. Here the chain combines TRBV28 and TRBJ1-2, and the D gene may be TRBD1, 5 bases matching. The CDR3 covers 13 residues, taking in both the cysteine and the phenylalanine. Of all the DNA, just the CDR3 is kept, 39 bases in frame from base 1. Trimming at the junction amounts to 6 bases on V and 4 bases on J, and the germline ends lie 12 bases apart. CDR1 is given as MDHEN and CDR2 as SYDVKM, both from the germline V gene.